A selection of T cell receptor beta chains follows, all from one sample in a study of T-cell reconstitution after alpha-beta-depleted transplantation in children. TCRdb re-derived calls from the PCR reads in MiXCR, one entry per CDR3 protein. The sample shows about a million distinct CDR3 sequences, about 26% of them seen only once. The sequenced sample was PBMCs, mostly from graft donor cells, obtained 360 days after TCRalphabeta/CD19-depleted stem cell transplant. The receptors here all came from a boy under three years old who had a stem cell transplant for SCID, so the T cells may come from the graft donor. CDR3s include the opening cysteine and the closing phenylalanine or tryptophan. A D gene is named only where the DNA matches it firmly. Where a row states a size, it is once, few, many or the class of an expanded clone; other rows omit it.

j_gene	abundance	v_gene	d_gene	CDR3aa	CDR3nt
TRBJ2-7	many	TRBV10-3	TRBD2	CAIRTLAGGSYEQYF	TGTGCCATCAGGACCCTAGCGGGGGGATCCTACGAGCAGTACTTC
TRBJ2-1	-	TRBV2	-	CASSDARLVAVQEVF	TGTGCCAGCAGTGATGCTCGACTAGTAGCCGTGCAAGAGGTCTTC
TRBJ1-2	-	TRBV28	TRBD1	CASTLTGVLGYTF	TGTGCCAGCACCCTGACAGGGGTTCTTGGCTACACCTTC
TRBJ2-5	few	TRBV29-1	-	CSVGGWGNRVQTQYF	TGCAGCGTGGGGGGGTGGGGAAACAGGGTCCAGACCCAGTACTTC
TRBJ2-1	-	TRBV29-1	-	CSVRYPLNGAAYNEQFF	TGCAGCGTTCGCTACCCTCTTAACGGGGCAGCCTACAATGAGCAGTTCTTC
TRBJ2-2	-	TRBV20-1	-	CSARPTKGKGKITNTGELFF	TGCAGTGCTAGACCGACGAAGGGAAAAGGGAAGATTACGAACACCGGGGAGCTGTTTTTT
TRBJ1-1	-	TRBV7-9	-	CASSLGVGLDTEAFF	TGTGCCAGCAGCTTAGGAGTCGGGCTCGACACTGAAGCTTTCTTT
TRBJ2-7	few	TRBV20-1	-	CSARDFDPVHEQYF	TGCAGTGCTAGAGATTTTGACCCGGTCCACGAGCAGTACTTC
TRBJ2-3	-	TRBV29-1	TRBD1	CSVEGQGDTQYF	TGCAGCGTTGAGGGACAGGGTGATACGCAGTATTTT
TRBJ2-1	-	TRBV12-3/TRBV12-4	-	CASSSPTGNEQFF	TGTGCCAGCAGTTCCCCGACAGGCAATGAGCAGTTCTTC
TRBJ1-5	-	TRBV4-1	-	CASSQEGNGRQPQHF	TGCGCCAGCAGCCAAGAAGGGAATGGGCGTCAGCCCCAGCATTTT
TRBJ1-1	-	TRBV5-5	-	CASSPVGWTEAFF	TGTGCCAGCAGCCCCGTCGGTTGGACTGAAGCTTTCTTT
TRBJ2-5	few	TRBV20-1	-	CSPEGMETQYF	TGCAGTCCGGAGGGCATGGAGACCCAGTACTTC
TRBJ2-7	-	TRBV5-1	-	CASSLQGRSYEQYF	TGCGCCAGCAGCTTGCAGGGCCGTTCCTACGAGCAGTACTTC
TRBJ2-7	-	TRBV20-1	TRBD2	CSARDGLSGGYEQYF	TGCAGTGCTAGAGATGGGCTTAGCGGGGGATACGAGCAGTACTTC
TRBJ2-5	few	TRBV5-1	-	CASSLVAGKGETQYF	TGCGCCAGCAGCTTGGTGGCGGGAAAGGGCGAGACCCAGTACTTC
TRBJ1-2	-	TRBV6-1	-	CASSEVWGGDGYTF	TGTGCCAGCAGTGAAGTTTGGGGGGGTGATGGCTACACCTTC
TRBJ2-4	few	TRBV11-1	TRBD2	CASSLSGLPSGGSLNIQYF	TGTGCCAGCAGCTTAAGCGGCTTGCCTAGCGGGGGGTCCCTCAACATTCAGTACTTC
TRBJ1-2	few	TRBV10-3	TRBD1	CAIRDRELGGYTF	TGTGCCATCAGGGACAGGGAATTAGGTGGCTACACCTTC
TRBJ2-5	few	TRBV5-1	TRBD1	CASSRVYRGETQYF	TGCGCCAGCAGCCGAGTATACAGGGGAGAGACCCAGTACTTC
TRBJ2-5	-	TRBV4-1	TRBD2	CASSQEVLGLGLQETQYF	TGCGCCAGCAGCCAAGAAGTCTTGGGACTAGGGCTCCAAGAGACCCAGTACTTC
TRBJ2-1	-	TRBV28	-	CASRDGTYNEQFF	TGTGCCAGCCGGGACGGGACCTACAATGAGCAGTTCTTC
TRBJ2-2	-	TRBV5-1	-	CASSLVAGTDAGELFF	TGCGCCAGCAGCTTGGTCGCAGGGACGGACGCCGGGGAGCTGTTTTTT
TRBJ2-1	-	TRBV6-2/TRBV6-3	TRBD1	CASTPHPTGGNEQFF	TGTGCCAGCACCCCTCACCCGACAGGGGGCAATGAGCAGTTCTTC
TRBJ1-3	few	TRBV6-5	-	CASSYFQGSSGNTIYF	TGTGCCAGCAGTTACTTCCAGGGGTCCTCTGGAAACACCATATATTTT
TRBJ2-3	few	TRBV12-3/TRBV12-4	-	CASTHPLGRRTDTQYF	TGTGCCAGCACCCACCCTTTAGGGCGGCGCACAGATACGCAGTATTTT
TRBJ2-1	-	TRBV27	-	CASSLSAGSMGINEQFF	TGTGCCAGCAGTTTATCCGCGGGGAGCATGGGGATCAATGAGCAGTTCTTC
TRBJ2-1	many	TRBV28	-	CASSLDTGHNEQFF	TGTGCCAGCAGTTTAGATACGGGACACAATGAGCAGTTCTTC
TRBJ1-5	-	TRBV29-1	-	CSVQWAVNQPQHF	TGCAGCGTTCAATGGGCAGTCAATCAGCCCCAGCATTTT
TRBJ1-5	-	TRBV5-1	-	CASSLGGGRRNQPQHF	TGCGCCAGCAGCTTGGGGGGGGGACGGAGGAATCAGCCCCAGCATTTT
TRBJ2-7	-	TRBV3-1	TRBD1	CASSRPGQGGYEQYF	TGTGCCAGCAGCCGTCCCGGACAGGGCGGATACGAGCAGTACTTC
TRBJ2-1	many	TRBV12-3/TRBV12-4	-	CASSFLQPREPDNEQFF	TGTGCCAGCAGTTTCCTCCAGCCGAGGGAACCCGACAATGAGCAGTTCTTC
TRBJ2-7	-	TRBV5-1	-	CASSRASGASEQYF	TGCGCCAGCAGCCGGGCCTCCGGTGCTTCCGAGCAGTACTTC
TRBJ1-5	-	TRBV2	-	CASSEAIPGQPQHF	TGTGCCAGCAGTGAAGCCATTCCCGGTCAGCCCCAGCATTTT
TRBJ2-7	once	TRBV25-1	-	CASSETGPPYEQYF	TGTGCCAGCAGTGAAACGGGGCCACCCTACGAGCAGTACTTC
TRBJ2-3	few	TRBV11-2	-	CASSLEPTDTQYF	TGTGCCAGCAGCTTAGAACCGACAGATACGCAGTATTTT
TRBJ2-5	-	TRBV4-1	-	CASSHPGTSETQYF	TGCGCCAGCAGCCACCCGGGGACATCAGAGACCCAGTACTTC
TRBJ2-3	few	TRBV4-1	TRBD2	CASSQDTKRGVPSTDTQYF	TGCGCCAGCAGCCAAGATACAAAGCGGGGGGTCCCTAGCACAGATACGCAGTATTTT
TRBJ1-1	few	TRBV20-1	-	CSVWWNTEAFF	TGCAGTGTATGGTGGAACACTGAAGCTTTCTTT
TRBJ1-1	few	TRBV5-8	-	CASSRYRGNTEAFF	TGTGCCAGCAGCCGCTATCGAGGGAACACTGAAGCTTTCTTT
TRBJ1-3	-	TRBV5-1	-	CASSSTGSSGGNTIYF	TGCGCCAGCAGCTCGACAGGTTCTTCTGGGGGAAACACCATATATTTT
TRBJ2-3	once	TRBV29-1	-	CSVEGQTEDTQYF	TGCAGCGTGGAGGGACAGACCGAGGATACGCAGTATTTT
TRBJ2-5	-	TRBV20-1	-	CSARGHGETQYF	TGCAGTGCTAGAGGCCATGGGGAGACCCAGTACTTC
TRBJ2-1	few	TRBV6-1	TRBD1	CASSTGQAYNEQFF	TGTGCCAGCAGTACGGGACAGGCTTACAATGAGCAGTTCTTC
TRBJ2-1	-	TRBV7-3	-	CASSLLPARVRGDHNEQFF	TGTGCCAGCAGCTTACTCCCGGCGCGGGTCAGAGGGGACCACAATGAGCAGTTCTTC
TRBJ2-3	-	TRBV5-7	-	CASSLLGRECDTQYF	TGTGCCAGCAGCTTACTCGGTCGTGAGTGCGATACGCAGTATTTT
TRBJ2-2	-	TRBV6-5	-	CASSYTAANTGELFF	TGTGCCAGCAGTTACACCGCCGCGAACACCGGGGAGCTGTTTTTT
TRBJ2-1	-	TRBV5-1	-	CASSWGYTDMNEQFF	TGCGCCAGCAGCTGGGGCTACACCGATATGAATGAGCAGTTCTTC
TRBJ2-7	once	TRBV6-5	TRBD2	CASSSRTSGGADEQYF	TGTGCCAGCAGTTCCCGGACAAGCGGGGGGGCCGACGAGCAGTACTTC
TRBJ1-4	once	TRBV6-2/TRBV6-3	-	CASRTRGTTNEKLFF	TGTGCCAGCCGTACCAGAGGGACAACTAATGAAAAACTGTTTTTT
TRBJ2-6	few	TRBV4-1	-	CASTPVRGGSGANVLTF	TGCGCCAGCACCCCAGTGAGGGGGGGATCTGGGGCCAACGTCCTGACTTTC
TRBJ2-3	-	TRBV20-1	TRBD2	CSARDRVAGGGKDTQYF	TGCAGTGCTAGAGATCGGGTAGCGGGGGGCGGAAAAGATACGCAGTATTTT
TRBJ1-2	-	TRBV4-3	-	CASSQTGTLYGYTF	TGCGCCAGCAGCCAGACCGGGACACTATATGGCTACACCTTC
TRBJ1-6	few	TRBV6-1	TRBD1	CASMGRGQGSPLHF	TGTGCCAGCATGGGCAGGGGGCAAGGTTCACCCCTCCACTTT
TRBJ2-7	-	TRBV5-1	-	CASSLAPSTVTYEQYF	TGCGCCAGCAGCTTGGCTCCATCGACCGTAACCTACGAGCAGTACTTC